This T cell receptor beta chain was sequenced in a study of control samples from healthy donors and cancer patients. V lost 4 bases, J lost 1 base, and 3 bases stayed unmatched. Per the germline V gene, CDR1 is LGHDT and CDR2 is YNNKEL (reference sequence). The CDR3 totals 14 residues. Profiled with immunoSEQ multiplex PCR; TCRdb holds only in-frame clones, not every one. Its clone listing holds approximately 190,000 clones. The chain links TRBV3-1 (or the pseudogene TRBV3-2) to TRBJ1-1, with TRBD1 matching over 7 bases. The source of this sequence is a woman aged 25 to 45 in good health. The source material was blood. The CDR3 sequence: CASSLRQGNTEAFF. In nucleotides, the CDR3 is TGTGCCAGCAGCCTAAGACAGGGGAACACTGAAGCTTTCTTT.